This T cell receptor beta chain was captured by sequencing in a study of T cells in pancreatic ductal adenocarcinoma. This table comes from immunoSEQ multiplex PCR, and its TCRdb copy is limited to in-frame clones, with some not included. The sample has more than 85,000 clones; 90% to 95% are singletons. The CDR3 contains 13 residues. Germline V lookup: CDR1 SSHAT, CDR2 FNYEAQ (reference sequence). Selected pancreatic ductal adenocarcinoma patients had undergone surgery without neoadjuvant therapy. For this clone: At one end the junction does not follow the germline gene, possibly because of a read error.

The genes are TRBV7-7 and TRBJ2-3, with unresolved D. This receptor was obtained from a human donor with pancreatic ductal adenocarcinoma. Sequenced: PBMCs. The CDR3 reads CASSLAITDTQYF. CDR3 DNA: TGTGCTAGCAGCTTAGCTATCACAGATACGCAGTATTTT.